Presented here are 15 T cell receptor beta chains from one specimen sequenced in a study of PD-1 blockade in classical Hodgkin lymphoma. Following autologous stem cell transplantation, relapse occurred in every patient, and exposure to brentuximab vedotin varied. The repertoire was sequenced with immunoSEQ multiplex PCR; TCRdb's copy has only in-frame clones and lacks some. The data hold roughly 40,000 clones, with about 89% observed a single time. The sample in question was peripheral blood mononuclear cells (PBMCs), obtained at baseline. Source of these receptors: a human donor with classical Hodgkin lymphoma.

The V call is TRBV4-2, the J call TRBJ1-1; unclear D gene. Germline V gene sequence: CDR1 LGHNA, CDR2 YNFKEQ. V was cut by 2 bases and J by 3 bases, with 7 bases left in between. The CDR3 runs 13 residues. DNA of the CDR3: TGTGCCAGCAGCCAAATGGTGGACACTGAAGCTTTCTTT. It encodes CASSQMVDTEAFF.

This sequence joins TRBV19 and TRBJ2-3, with D perhaps TRBD1 (7 bases). Trimming stripped 11 bases from V and 1 base from J, with 16 bases between. The germline V gene encodes CDR1 LNHDA and CDR2 SQIVND (reference sequence). The CDR3 has 14 residues. The CDR3 DNA reads as TGTGCCTGCCACCAGGGGGGTCGCACAGATACGCAGTATTTT. It encodes CACHQGGRTDTQYF.

This chain links TRBV6-1 with TRBJ2-7, with 9 bases fitting TRBD1. V gave up 2 bases and J gave up 4 bases; unmatched junction bases: 6. CDR1 and CDR2 (germline): MNHNS, SASEGT. This CDR3 region has 15 residues. The CDR3 coding sequence is TGTGCCAGCAGTGAATTACCGGGACAGGGATACGAGCAGTACTTC. This codes for CASSELPGQGYEQYF.

V is TRBV7-9 and J is TRBJ2-5; unclear D gene. The CDR3 is made up of 11 amino acids. Trimming left V 1 base short and J 11 bases short, with 8 bases between. Per the germline V gene, CDR1 is SEHNR and CDR2 is FQNEAQ (reference sequence). CDR3 in DNA: TGTGCCAGCAGCTTAGGTTCGGCGCAGTACTTC. Encoded protein: CASSLGSAQYF.

V and J are TRBV30 and TRBJ1-4; D uncertain. Trimming pared 0 bases from V and 0 bases from J, leaving 5 bases between. The CDR3 length is 14 residues. The V gene's germline CDR1 is GTSNPN and CDR2 SVGIG (reference sequence). The CDR3 region is CAWSVFATNEKLFF. The CDR3 coding sequence is TGTGCCTGGAGTGTATTTGCAACTAATGAAAAACTGTTTTTT. Full variable domain (missing parts from reference TRBV30 and TRBJ1-4): SQTIHQWPATLVQPVGSPLSLECTVEGTSNPNLYWYRQAAGRGLQLLFYSVGIGQISSEVPQNLSASRPQDRQFILSSKKLLLSDSGFYLCAWSVFATNEKLFFGSGTQLSVL.

The CDR3 DNA reads as TGTGCCAGCAGCCCGGGGGTTCAAGAGACCCAGTACTTC. This codes for CASSPGVQETQYF. This chain joins TRBV7-3 and TRBJ2-5; the D gene is possibly TRBD2 (6 bases). The CDR3 spans 13 residues. Trimming took off 5 bases at V and 2 bases at J, with 9 bases between the two ends. Germline V CDR1 and CDR2: SGHTA, FQGTGA. The full variable domain, completed using reference TRBV7-3 and TRBJ2-5, is GAGVSQTPSNKVTEKGKYVELRCDPISGHTALYWYRQSLGQGPEFLIYFQGTGAADDSGLPNDRFFAVRPEGSVSTLKIQRTERGDSAVYLCASSPGVQETQYFGPGTRLLVL.

V is TRBV2 and J is TRBJ2-7, with 11 bases matching TRBD2. The CDR3 is made up of 14 amino acids. Trimming removed 5 bases from V and 6 bases from J; junction bases left unmatched: 6. The germline CDR1 and CDR2 sequences are SNHLY and FYNNEI. The CDR3 is CASSLLAGDFEQYF. The CDR3 DNA is TGTGCCAGCAGTTTACTAGCGGGAGACTTCGAGCAGTACTTC.

The chain recombines TRBV7-9 with TRBJ2-1, with 9 bases identical to TRBD2. Germline CDR1 reads SEHNR; CDR2 reads FQNEAQ (reference sequence). This CDR3 has 18 residues. V shed 1 base, J shed 8 bases, and the junction held 15 bases outside the gene matches. In DNA, the CDR3 is TGTGCCAGCAGCTTAGTTCGGACTAGCGTCTCACTGTGGGATGAGCAGTTCTTC. It translates to CASSLVRTSVSLWDEQFF.

The gene calls are TRBV27 and TRBJ1-3; 8 bases align to TRBD1. Looked up from germline, CDR1 is MNHEY and CDR2 is SMNVEV (reference sequence). Germline trimming cut 2 bases from V and 0 bases from J; bases unmatched to any gene: 3. The CDR3 runs to 16 residues. CDR3 protein: CASSLGQGYSGNTIYF. The CDR3 DNA reads as TGTGCCAGCAGTTTAGGACAGGGTTACTCTGGAAACACCATATATTTT.

The chain links TRBV7-9 to TRBJ2-6, with a weak D call TRBD1 (5 bases). V gave up 1 base and J gave up 3 bases, with 10 bases separating them. The CDR3 totals 16 residues. Germline V gene data show CDR1 as SEHNR and CDR2 as FQNEAQ (reference sequence). CDR3 region: CASSLGQGSGANVLTF. DNA of the CDR3: TGTGCCAGCAGCTTAGGTCAGGGAAGTGGGGCCAACGTCCTGACTTTC.

The chain combines TRBV4-1 with TRBJ1-2; 10 bases are a match to TRBD1. V lost 3 bases, J lost 2 bases, and 6 bases stayed unmatched. Germline CDR1 MGHRA, CDR2 YSYEKL. CDR3 size: 16 residues. In DNA, the CDR3 is TGCGCCAGCAGCCACCACGCGGGACAGGGGAACTATGGCTACACCTTC. It specifies CASSHHAGQGNYGYTF.

The rearrangement uses TRBV5-8 and TRBJ2-6; D gene unclear. CDR1 is SGHTS and CDR2 is YDEGEE in the germline V gene. The CDR3 has 14 amino acids. V lost 4 bases, J lost 4 bases, and 9 bases lay in between. Here the CDR3 DNA reads TGTGCCAGCAGCCCGGTTGGCGGGGCCAACGTCCTGACTTTC. Translating it yields CASSPVGGANVLTF.

This clone was seen more than once but under ten times. The chain is built from TRBV7-3 and TRBJ2-1, with D maybe TRBD1 (5 bases). The germline V gene encodes CDR1 SGHTA and CDR2 FQGTGA. V dropped 5 bases and J dropped 4 bases, with 9 bases sitting between them. This CDR3 is built from 13 residues. CDR3 protein: CASSQGSYNEQFF. Here the CDR3 DNA reads TGTGCCAGCAGCCAGGGCTCTTACAATGAGCAGTTCTTC.

J is TRBJ2-7 and V is TRBV29-1, with 8 nucleotides matching TRBD1. V lost 0 bases and J lost 7; bases outside the gene matches: 11. CDR1 is SQVTM and CDR2 is ANQGSEA in the germline V gene. This CDR3 comprises 15 residues. Here the CDR3 reads CSVEDGDRLPGEQYF. The CDR3, as DNA: TGCAGCGTTGAAGATGGGGACAGGTTGCCCGGAGAGCAGTACTTC.

The V call is TRBV9, the J call TRBJ2-1; maybe TRBD2 (6 bases). This CDR3 has 16 amino acids. Germline V lookup: CDR1 SGDLS, CDR2 YYNGEE. With 3 bases removed from V and 0 bases from J, the gap between germline ends came to 13 bases. The CDR3 loop is CASSDGRGLSYNEQFF. The DNA for the CDR3 is TGTGCCAGCAGCGATGGGCGGGGCCTCTCCTACAATGAGCAGTTCTTC.